This T cell receptor (beta chain) was recovered during a study of T cell responses to AZD1222 COVID-19 vaccine. Across the study: The study pooled second doses at about 4 or about 12 weeks.

This clone was observed a single time. As yet, its antigen is unknown. Some clones are missing from TCRdb's copy, which holds only in-frame ones; the method was immunoSEQ multiplex PCR. The sample carries about 120,000 clones, roughly nine tenths recorded once. The CDR3 has 18 amino acids. Per germline, CDR1 MNHEY and CDR2 SVGEGT. Unmatched junction bases numbered 12, after V lost 0 bases and J lost 6 bases. The study's findings and limits: Only a handful of AZD1222 recipients, roughly 6 in all, had baseline seropositivity. It should be noted that donors were predominantly white British and more often female, and clonal diversity was possibly underestimated. Spike was spanned by vaccine-associated CD4 TCRs, which were dominant at 160-218 and 743-854.

The origin of this receptor is an adult in good health. The sample was peripheral blood, taken on day 0 of AZD1222 vaccination. This chain uses TRBV6-2 or TRBV6-3 with TRBJ2-3; TRBD2 matches 10 bases. In nucleotides, the CDR3 is TGTGCCAGCAGTTACTCGATTGCAGCGGGAGGGGTGGTGGATACGCAGTATTTT. It yields the protein CASSYSIAAGGVVDTQYF.